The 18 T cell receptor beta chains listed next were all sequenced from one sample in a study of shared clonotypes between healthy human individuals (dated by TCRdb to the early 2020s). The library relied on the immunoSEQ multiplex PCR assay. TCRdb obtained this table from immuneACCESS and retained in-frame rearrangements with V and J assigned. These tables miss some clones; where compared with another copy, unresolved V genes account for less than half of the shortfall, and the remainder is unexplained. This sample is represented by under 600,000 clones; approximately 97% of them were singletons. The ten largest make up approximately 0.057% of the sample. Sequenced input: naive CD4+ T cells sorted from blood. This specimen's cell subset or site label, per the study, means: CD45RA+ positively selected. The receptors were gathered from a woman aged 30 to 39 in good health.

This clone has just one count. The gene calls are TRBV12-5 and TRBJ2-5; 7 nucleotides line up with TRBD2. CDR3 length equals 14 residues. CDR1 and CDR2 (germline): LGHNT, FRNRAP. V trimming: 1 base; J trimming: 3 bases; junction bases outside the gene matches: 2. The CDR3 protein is CASGLGGTKETQYF. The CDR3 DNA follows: TGTGCTAGTGGTTTGGGAGGGACTAAAGAGACCCAGTACTTC.

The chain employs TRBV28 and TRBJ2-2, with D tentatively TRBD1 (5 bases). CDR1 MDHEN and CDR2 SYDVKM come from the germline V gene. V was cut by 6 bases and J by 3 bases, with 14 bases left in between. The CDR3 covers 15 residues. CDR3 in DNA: TGTGCCAGCAGATTGGGGCGGCATTACACCGGGGAGCTGTTTTTT. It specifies CASRLGRHYTGELFF.

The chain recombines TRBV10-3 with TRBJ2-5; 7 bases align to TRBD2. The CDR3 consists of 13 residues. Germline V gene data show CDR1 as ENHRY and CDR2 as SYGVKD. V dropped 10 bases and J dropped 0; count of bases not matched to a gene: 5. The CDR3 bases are TGTGCCACGGGGGAGGGGAACCAAGAGACCCAGTACTTC. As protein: CATGEGNQETQYF.

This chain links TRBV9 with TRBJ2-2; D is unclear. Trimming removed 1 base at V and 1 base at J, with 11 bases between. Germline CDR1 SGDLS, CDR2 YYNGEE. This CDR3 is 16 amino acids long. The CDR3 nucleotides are TGTGCCAGCAGCGTATTGGCGCAAATGAACACCGGGGAGCTGTTTTTT. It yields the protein CASSVLAQMNTGELFF.

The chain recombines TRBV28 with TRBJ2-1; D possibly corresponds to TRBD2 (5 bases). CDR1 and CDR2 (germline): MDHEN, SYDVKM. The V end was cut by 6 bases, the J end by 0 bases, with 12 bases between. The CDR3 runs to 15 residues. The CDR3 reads CASRPRVSSYNEQFF. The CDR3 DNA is TGTGCCAGCAGGCCGCGGGTGAGCTCCTACAATGAGCAGTTCTTC.

CDR3 in amino acids: CASSERTSGRAGMCEQFF. The CDR3 coding sequence is TGTGCCAGCAGTGAAAGGACTAGCGGGAGGGCCGGGATGTGCGAGCAGTTCTTC. The chain has TRBV6-4 and TRBJ2-1; 15 nucleotides align to TRBD2. The CDR3 runs to 18 residues. V was pared by 3 bases and J by 10 bases, with 13 bases of the junction left unmatched. Germline V gene sequence: CDR1 MRHNA, CDR2 SNTAGT.

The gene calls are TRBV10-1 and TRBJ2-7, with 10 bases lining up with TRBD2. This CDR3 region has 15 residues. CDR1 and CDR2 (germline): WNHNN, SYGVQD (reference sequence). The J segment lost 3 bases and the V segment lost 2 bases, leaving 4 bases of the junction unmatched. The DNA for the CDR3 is TGCGCCAGCAGTGAGAAGGCTAGCGGGAGCTACGAGCAGTACTTC. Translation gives CASSEKASGSYEQYF.

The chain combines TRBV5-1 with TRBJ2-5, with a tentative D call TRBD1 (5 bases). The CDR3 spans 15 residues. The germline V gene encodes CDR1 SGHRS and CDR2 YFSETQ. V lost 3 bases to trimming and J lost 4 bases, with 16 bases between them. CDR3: CASSWTDDRGETQYF. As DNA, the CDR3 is TGCGCCAGCAGCTGGACGGACGATAGGGGAGAGACCCAGTACTTC.

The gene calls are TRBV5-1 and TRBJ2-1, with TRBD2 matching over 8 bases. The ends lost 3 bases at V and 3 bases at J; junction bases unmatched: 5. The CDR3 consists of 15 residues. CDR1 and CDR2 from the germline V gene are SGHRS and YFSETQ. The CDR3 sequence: CASSSTGTSYNEQFF. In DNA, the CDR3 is TGCGCCAGCAGCTCAACGGGGACTAGCTACAATGAGCAGTTCTTC.

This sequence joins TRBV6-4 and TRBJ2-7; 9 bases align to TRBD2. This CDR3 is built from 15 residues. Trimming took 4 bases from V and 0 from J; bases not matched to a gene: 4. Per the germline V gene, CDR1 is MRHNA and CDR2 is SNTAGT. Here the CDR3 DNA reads TGTGCCAGCAGTGTCGCGGGAGGGAGCTCCTACGAGCAGTACTTC. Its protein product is CASSVAGGSSYEQYF.

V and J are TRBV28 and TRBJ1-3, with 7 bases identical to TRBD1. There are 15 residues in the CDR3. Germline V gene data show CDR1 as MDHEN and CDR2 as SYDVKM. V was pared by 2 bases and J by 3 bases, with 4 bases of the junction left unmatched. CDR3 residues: CASSLPGTVGNTIYF. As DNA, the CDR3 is TGTGCCAGCAGTTTACCCGGGACAGTTGGAAACACCATATATTTT.

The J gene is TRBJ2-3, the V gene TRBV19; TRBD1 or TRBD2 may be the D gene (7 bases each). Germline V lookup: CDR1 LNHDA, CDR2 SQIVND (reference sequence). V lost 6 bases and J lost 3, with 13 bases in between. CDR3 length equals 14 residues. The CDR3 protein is CASSQGGWTDTQYF. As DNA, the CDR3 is TGTGCCAGTAGCCAGGGGGGGTGGACAGATACGCAGTATTTT.

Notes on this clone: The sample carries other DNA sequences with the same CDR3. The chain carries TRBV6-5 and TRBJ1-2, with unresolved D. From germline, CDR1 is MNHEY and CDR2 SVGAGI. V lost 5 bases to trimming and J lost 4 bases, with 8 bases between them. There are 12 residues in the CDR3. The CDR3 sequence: CASSDPIYGYTF. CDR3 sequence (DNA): TGTGCCAGCAGTGACCCAATCTATGGCTACACCTTC.

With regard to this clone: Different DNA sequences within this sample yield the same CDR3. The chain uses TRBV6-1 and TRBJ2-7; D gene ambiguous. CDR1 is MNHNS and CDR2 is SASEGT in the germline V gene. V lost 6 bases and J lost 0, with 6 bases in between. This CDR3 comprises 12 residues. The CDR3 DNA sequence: TGTGCCAGCAGAGGGCACTCCTACGAGCAGTACTTC. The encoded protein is CASRGHSYEQYF.

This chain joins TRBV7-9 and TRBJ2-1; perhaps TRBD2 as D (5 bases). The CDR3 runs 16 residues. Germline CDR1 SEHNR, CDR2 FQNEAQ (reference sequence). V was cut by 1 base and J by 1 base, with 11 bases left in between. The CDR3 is CASSLVALVSYNEQFF. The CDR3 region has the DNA TGTGCCAGCAGCTTAGTAGCGCTAGTTTCCTACAATGAGCAGTTCTTC.

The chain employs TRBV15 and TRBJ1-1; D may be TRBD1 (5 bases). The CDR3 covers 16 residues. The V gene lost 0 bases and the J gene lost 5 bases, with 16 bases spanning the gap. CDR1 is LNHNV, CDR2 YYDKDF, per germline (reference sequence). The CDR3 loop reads CATSRDWTGEGTEAFF. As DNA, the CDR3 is TGTGCCACCAGCAGAGATTGGACGGGGGAGGGGACTGAAGCTTTCTTT. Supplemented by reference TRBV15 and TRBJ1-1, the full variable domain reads DAMVIQNPRYQVTQFGKPVTLSCSQTLNHNVMYWYQQKSSQAPKLLFHYYDKDFNNEADTPDNFQSRRPNTSFCFLDIRSPGLGDTAMYLCATSRDWTGEGTEAFFGQGTRLTVV.

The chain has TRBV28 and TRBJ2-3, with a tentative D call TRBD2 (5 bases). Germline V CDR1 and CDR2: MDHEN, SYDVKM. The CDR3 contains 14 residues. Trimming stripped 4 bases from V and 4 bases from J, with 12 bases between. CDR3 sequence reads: CASSSGSSPDTQYF. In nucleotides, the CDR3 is TGTGCCAGCAGTTCGGGGAGCTCCCCAGATACGCAGTATTTT.

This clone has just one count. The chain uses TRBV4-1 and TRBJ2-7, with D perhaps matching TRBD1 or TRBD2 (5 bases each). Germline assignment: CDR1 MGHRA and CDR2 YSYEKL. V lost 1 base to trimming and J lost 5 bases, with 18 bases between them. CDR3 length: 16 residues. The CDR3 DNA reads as TGCGCCAGCAGCCAAGGTACTGCCCCCCGGGGCCACGAGCAGTACTTC. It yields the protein CASSQGTAPRGHEQYF.